This T cell receptor (beta chain) was captured by sequencing in a study of T cell responses to AZD1222 COVID-19 vaccine. Study results and caveats: Only a handful of AZD1222 recipients were seropositive at baseline. Once two AZD1222 doses were given, Spike-specific TCR breadth and depth went up.

Using immunoSEQ multiplex PCR, the repertoire was profiled, and TCRdb retains in-frame clones only, with some absent. The sample shows about 130,000 clones, 80% to 95% of them seen only once. V was pared by 2 bases and J by 9 bases, with 7 bases of the junction left unmatched. The length of the CDR3 is 14 residues. The germline CDR1 and CDR2 sequences are SEHNR and FQNEAQ (reference sequence). The table lists this clone with a count of one. Its antigen remains unidentified. This chain links TRBV7-9 with TRBJ1-2; 9 nucleotides line up with TRBD1. The sequencing here drew on peripheral blood, taken on day 0 of MenACWY control vaccination. This clonotype was obtained from an adult in good health. Here the CDR3 reads CASSLPGQGISYTF. For the CDR3, the DNA is TGTGCCAGCAGCTTACCGGGACAGGGAATTAGCTACACCTTC.